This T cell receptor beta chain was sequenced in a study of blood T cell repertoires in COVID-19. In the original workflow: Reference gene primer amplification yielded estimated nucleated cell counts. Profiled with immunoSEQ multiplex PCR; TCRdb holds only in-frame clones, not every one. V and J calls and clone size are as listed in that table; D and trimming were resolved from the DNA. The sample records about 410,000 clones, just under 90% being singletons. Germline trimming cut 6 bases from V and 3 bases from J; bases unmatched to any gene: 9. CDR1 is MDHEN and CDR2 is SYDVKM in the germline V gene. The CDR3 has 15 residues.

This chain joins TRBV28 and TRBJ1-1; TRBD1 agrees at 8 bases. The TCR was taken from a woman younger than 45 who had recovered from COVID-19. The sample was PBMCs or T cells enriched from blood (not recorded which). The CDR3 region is CASRRLQGEHTEAFF. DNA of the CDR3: TGTGCCAGCAGGAGACTACAGGGGGAGCACACTGAAGCTTTCTTT.